The clone carrying this T cell receptor (beta chain) appeared a few times. The same CDR3 can be traced to other DNA sequences in this sample. Treatment denoted: randomized to nivolumab then ipilimumab (arm A) or the reverse (arm B). None of the patients previously received DNA-damaging chemotherapy. From thawed PBMCs, live CD3+CD8+ cells negative for CD19 and CD56 were sorted. The method was immunoSEQ multiplex PCR; TCRdb's version includes in-frame clones alone and lacks a portion of them. This table holds tens of thousands of clones, about two thirds found once. The source of the sample is a study of sequential checkpoint blockade in melanoma. At the level of the study: Each arm's sequence ended with maintenance nivolumab.

The material was CD8+ T cells sorted from blood (inferred from file names), obtained from a patient given nivolumab and ipilimumab in sequence. The TCR was taken from a human donor with melanoma.

This CDR3 is CASSGTAQNQPQHF. Written as DNA, the CDR3 is TGTGCCAGCAGTGGGACAGCTCAGAATCAGCCCCAGCATTTT. The rearrangement joins TRBV2 to TRBJ1-5, with a possible D match to TRBD1 (6 bases). Between the trimmed V and J ends, which lost 4 bases and 4 bases, there was a span of 11 bases. Germline CDR1 reads SNHLY; CDR2 reads FYNNEI. This CDR3 has 14 amino acids.